This T cell receptor (beta chain) was identified during a study of blood T cell repertoires in COVID-19. The wider study: Samples representing acute and convalescent COVID-19 were sourced from the United States, Italy and Spain. T cells, B-cell-depleted T cells, or PBMCs provided the cDNA or gDNA that served as material.

In the source study's methods: Reference gene primer amplification gave nucleated cell count estimates. The protocol was immunoSEQ multiplex PCR, while the TCRdb copy is restricted to in-frame clones and leaves out a portion. V and J calls and clone size are as listed in that table; D and trimming were resolved from the DNA. Of about 250,000 clones in the sample, 75% to 90% were seen once. The CDR3 is 16 residues long. Germline CDR1 SGHRS, CDR2 YFSETQ. Trimming at V came to 2 bases and at J to 4 bases, leaving 6 bases not matched to a gene. Participants, roughly 18 to 90 years old, spanned fewer than 25 US areas.

The sequenced material came from PBMCs or T cells enriched from blood (not recorded which). J is TRBJ2-2 and V is TRBV5-1; 9 positions match TRBD1. The sequence was obtained from a woman younger than 45 with acute COVID-19. The CDR3 spells CASSFRQGEGTGELFF. The DNA of the CDR3 is TGCGCCAGCAGCTTTCGACAGGGGGAGGGCACCGGGGAGCTGTTTTTT.